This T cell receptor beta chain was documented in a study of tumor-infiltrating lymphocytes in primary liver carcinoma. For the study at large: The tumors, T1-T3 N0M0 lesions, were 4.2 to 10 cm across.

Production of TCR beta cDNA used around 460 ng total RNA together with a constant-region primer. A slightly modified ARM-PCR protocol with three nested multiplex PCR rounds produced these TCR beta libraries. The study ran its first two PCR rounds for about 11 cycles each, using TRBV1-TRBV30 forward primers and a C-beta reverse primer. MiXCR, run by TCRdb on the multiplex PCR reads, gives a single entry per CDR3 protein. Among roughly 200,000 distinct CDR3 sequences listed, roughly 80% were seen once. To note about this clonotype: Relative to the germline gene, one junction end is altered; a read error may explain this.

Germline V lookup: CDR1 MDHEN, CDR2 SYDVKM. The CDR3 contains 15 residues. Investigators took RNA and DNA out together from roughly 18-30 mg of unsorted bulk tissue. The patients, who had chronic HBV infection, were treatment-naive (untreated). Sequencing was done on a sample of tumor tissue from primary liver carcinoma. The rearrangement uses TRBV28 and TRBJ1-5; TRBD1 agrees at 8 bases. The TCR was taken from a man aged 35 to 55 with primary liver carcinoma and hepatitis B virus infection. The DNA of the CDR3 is TGTGCCAGCAGTTTACCCGGACAGGGCGATCATCCCCAGCATTTT. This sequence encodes CASSLPGQGDHPQHF.